This T cell receptor beta chain appears in the sequencing data of a study of blood T cell repertoires in COVID-19. Overall study context: There were acute and convalescent COVID-19 samples, and they came from the United States, Italy and Spain. In each case, the material was cDNA or gDNA derived from T cells, B-cell-depleted T cells, or PBMCs.

Methods used by the authors: Counts of nucleated cells, estimated from reference gene primer amplification, were obtained. Sequencing was performed with immunoSEQ multiplex PCR; in TCRdb, only in-frame clones are kept and a portion is missing. V and J calls and clone size are as listed in that table; D and trimming were resolved from the DNA. The data show about 230,000 clones, with around 80% seen just once and around 5.4% held by the top ten. The source material was peripheral blood. This sequence originates from a man older than 75 with acute or convalescent COVID-19.

CDR3 loop: CASSLPLSTHEQYF. CDR3 DNA sequence: TGCGCCAGCAGCCTCCCACTATCGACGCACGAGCAGTACTTC. The chain carries TRBV4-1 and TRBJ2-7; no firm D call. Germline CDR1 is MGHRA and CDR2 is YSYEKL. The CDR3 sequence is 14 residues long. Trimming pared 4 bases from V and 5 bases from J, leaving 15 bases between.